A single count supports the clone carrying this T cell receptor beta chain. Trimming cost V 1 base and J 3 bases, with 10 bases left between them. The CDR3 consists of 15 residues. The germline CDR1 and CDR2 sequences are LGHDT and YNNKEL (reference sequence). Method: immunoSEQ multiplex PCR; TCRdb's copy keeps in-frame clones and lacks some. Found here are around 92,000 clones, more than 75% of them singletons; the top ten hold about 2%. This sample is drawn from a study of control samples from healthy donors and cancer patients. The sequenced sample consisted of blood. The TCR comes from a man between 60 and 75 years old in good health. The chain is built from TRBV3-1 (or the pseudogene TRBV3-2) and TRBJ1-5, with D perhaps matching TRBD1 (6 bases). The CDR3 DNA is TGTGCCAGCAGCCAAGGGACAGTCTCCAATCAGCCCCAGCATTTT. Amino acid sequence: CASSQGTVSNQPQHF.